The 14 T cell receptor beta chains listed next were all sequenced from one sample in a study of T cells after yellow fever vaccination. TCRdb re-called the 5' RACE reads with MiXCR, one entry per CDR3 protein. The table shows 500,000 to 700,000 distinct CDR3 sequences, with under 25% occurring only once. The specimen comprised PBMCs, sampled 15 days after the yellow fever booster vaccination. These receptors were collected from a man aged 25 to 45 who received the YFV17D yellow fever vaccine.

Here the CDR3 DNA reads TGTGCCAGCAGTTACACACAAGACAGGGTCCGGCGGTATTTT. This encodes CASSYTQDRVRRYF. The rearrangement links TRBV6-5 to TRBJ2-3; 7 nucleotides align to TRBD1. V was clipped by 2 bases and J by 14 bases; unmatched bases: 13. The germline V gene has CDR1 MNHEY and CDR2 SVGAGI. The CDR3 runs 14 residues.

V is TRBV7-2 and J is TRBJ2-7, with 13 bases identical to TRBD2. CDR1 and CDR2 from the germline V gene are SGHTA and FQGNSA. The CDR3 sequence is 15 residues long. The V segment lost 1 base and the J segment 11 bases; nucleotides outside the gene matches: 8. CDR3 protein: CASSLGGTSGTREYF. The CDR3 DNA reads TGTGCCAGCAGCTTAGGCGGGACTAGCGGGACTCGGGAGTACTTC.

The chain has TRBV3-1 and TRBJ2-7; 11 bases map to TRBD2. There are 16 residues in the CDR3. Germline CDR1 and CDR2: LGHDT and YNNKEL (reference sequence). With 3 bases clipped from V and 2 bases from J, the junction kept 6 bases outside the gene matches. The CDR3 nucleotides read TGTGCCAGCAGCCAGCTCGGGACTAGCGGAACCTACGAGCAGTACTTC. Its protein is CASSQLGTSGTYEQYF.

This chain connects TRBV30 to TRBJ2-1, with 14 positions matching TRBD2. With V trimmed by 4 bases and J by 16 bases, 21 bases remained unmatched. Germline V gene sequence: CDR1 GTSNPN, CDR2 SVGIG (reference sequence). The CDR3 spans 17 residues. In DNA form, the CDR3 reads TGTGCCTGGACGAAGGCGGGGGGATGGACTAGCGGGAGGTTTTTCTTCTTC. Encoded protein: CAWTKAGGWTSGRFFFF. The full variable domain, with the rest looked up from reference TRBV30 and TRBJ2-1, is SQTIHQWPATLVQPVGSPLSLECTVEGTSNPNLYWYRQAAGRGLQLLFYSVGIGQISSEVPQNLSASRPQDRQFILSSKKLLLSDSGFYLCAWTKAGGWTSGRFFFFGPGTRLTVL.

This chain links TRBV6-7 with TRBJ2-7; D is perhaps TRBD1 (6 bases). Being an ORF, TRBV6-7 has a function that is uncertain. The CDR3 is 17 amino acids. The ends were cut back, 5 bases at V and 1 base at J, with 21 bases in the middle. The CDR3 protein is CASSLRQVLLLSYEQYF. CDR3 coding DNA: TGTGCCAGCAGTCTTAGACAGGTCCTCCTGCTATCCTACGAGCAGTACTTC.

V gene TRBV6-2 or TRBV6-3 combines with J gene TRBJ2-7; no firm D call. The CDR3 is made up of 13 amino acids. Germline values: CDR1 MNHEY, CDR2 SVGEGT. The V and J ends lost 6 bases and 3 bases respectively, with 12 bases between them. This CDR3 reads CASSQSWLYEQYF. In DNA form, the CDR3 reads TGTGCCAGCAGCCAGAGCTGGCTCTACGAGCAGTACTTC.

This clonotype was found many times. This sequence joins TRBV4-2 and TRBJ1-1; no clear D. Germline V gives CDR1 LGHNA, CDR2 YNFKEQ. V was trimmed by 1 base and J by 1 base, leaving 4 bases between them. The CDR3 is 13 amino acids. As DNA, the CDR3 is TGTGCCAGCAGCCAAGGTGGGAACACTGAAGCTTTCTTT. Translation gives CASSQGGNTEAFF.

CDR3 sequence reads: CASSLMAPGQGLDTQYF. In nucleotides, the CDR3 is TGTGCCAGCAGCTTAATGGCACCGGGACAGGGCCTGGATACGCAGTATTTT. This sequence joins TRBV11-2 and TRBJ2-3; 9 positions agree with TRBD1. The V and J ends lost 2 bases and 6 bases, in that order; junction bases with no gene match: 12. This CDR3 contains 17 residues. Germline V gene sequence: CDR1 SGHAT, CDR2 FQNNGV. The full variable domain, with the rest looked up from reference TRBV11-2 and TRBJ2-3, is EAGVAQSPRYKIIEKRQSVAFWCNPISGHATLYWYQQILGQGPKLLIQFQNNGVVDDSQLPKDRFSAERLKGVDSTLKIQPAKLEDSAVYLCASSLMAPGQGLDTQYFGPGTRLTVL.

For the CDR3, the DNA is TGTGCCAGCAGCGTAGCCCCCGGGACAGCGACGAACACCATATATTTT. Amino acid sequence: CASSVAPGTATNTIYF. The chain uses TRBV9 and TRBJ1-3; 7 bases line up with TRBD1. This CDR3 contains 16 residues. Germline assignment: CDR1 SGDLS and CDR2 YYNGEE. After removal of 0 bases from V and 7 bases from J, the junction contained 10 bases not matched to a gene.

The DNA of the CDR3 is TGTGCTAGTGGCGAAATCTGGGCGGGGGACTCCTACGAGCAGTACTTC. Protein sequence: CASGEIWAGDSYEQYF. The gene calls are TRBV12-5 and TRBJ2-7, with 7 bases lining up with TRBD2. Germline lookup yields CDR1 LGHNT and CDR2 FRNRAP. The CDR3 loop spans 16 amino acids. J gave up 0 bases and V 6 bases, and 11 bases lay outside the gene matches.

This clonotype turned up a few times. The chain is built from TRBV6-5 and TRBJ2-7; the D gene could be TRBD1 or TRBD2 (5 bases each). Germline V gives CDR1 MNHEY, CDR2 SVGAGI. V gave up 4 bases and J gave up 6 bases, with 25 bases separating them. This CDR3 is built from 17 residues. The CDR3 region has the DNA TGTGCCAGCAGTTTGGGGGACCCAAGGTACCGGAGTGGCGAGCAGTACTTC. Its translation is CASSLGDPRYRSGEQYF.

The V gene is TRBV7-9, the J gene TRBJ2-1; TRBD2 agrees at 8 bases. V lost 8 bases to trimming and J lost 7 bases; unmatched junction nucleotides: 13. This CDR3 region has 15 residues. The germline gives CDR1 SEHNR, CDR2 FQNEAQ (reference sequence). The CDR3 bases are TGTGCCAGCTTATCCCGGGAGGGCCCTCGTAATGAGCAGTTCTTC. Encoded protein: CASLSREGPRNEQFF.

This clonotype was seen ten or more times. V is TRBV2 and J is TRBJ2-7, with a possible D match to TRBD2 (6 bases). V gave up 4 bases and J gave up 7 bases, with 8 bases separating them. CDR3 length equals 11 residues. Germline CDR1 SNHLY, CDR2 FYNNEI. The CDR3 spells CASSGRGEQYF. Here the CDR3 DNA reads TGTGCCAGCAGTGGTCGGGGGGAGCAGTACTTC.

This clonotype was recorded a few times. This chain uses TRBV11-1 with TRBJ2-1, with D possibly being TRBD1 or TRBD2 (5 bases each). The CDR3 loop spans 16 amino acids. Trimming pared 1 base from V and 1 base from J, leaving 11 bases between. Germline loops: CDR1 SGHAT, CDR2 FQDESV (reference sequence). CDR3 DNA sequence: TGTGCCAGCAGCTTAGTTGTCGGGACGTCCTACAATGAGCAGTTCTTC. It specifies CASSLVVGTSYNEQFF.